The rows below give T cell receptor beta chains drawn from one sample of a study of T cell repertoires in cytomegalovirus infection. TCRdb reanalysed the reads using MiXCR and keeps one entry per CDR3 protein. The repertoire includes approximately 1,000,000 distinct CDR3 sequences, around 32% of them detected once, and around 15% sits in the top ten. Their recognized antigens are unknown. The sample here was cultured CD8+ T cells from PBMCs, taken from culture after CMV antigen stimulation. Receptors originate from a human donor in good health (CMV status not recorded). Some clones in this sample may be carry-over from other donors' samples. CDR3s include the opening cysteine and the closing phenylalanine or tryptophan. The D gene is left open where the match is weak. The size field is filled for only some rows; it gives once, few, many or a size class.

j_call clone_size v_call d_call cdr3_aa cdr3_nt
TRBJ2-1 few TRBV4-3 - CASSQDGGGNNEQFF TGCGCCAGCAGCCAAGATGGCGGGGGCAACAATGAGCAGTTCTTC
TRBJ2-7 - TRBV5-5 - CASSTAASYEQYF TGTGCTAGCAGCACAGCAGCCTCCTACGAGCAGTACTTC
TRBJ2-5 few TRBV7-6 TRBD2 CASSLDGLGGETQYF TGTGCCAGCAGCTTAGATGGACTAGGCGGAGAGACCCAGTACTTC
TRBJ1-1 - TRBV5-1 - CASSLAFGKDLQPMNTEAFF TGCGCCAGCAGCTTGGCCTTTGGGAAGGACCTCCAACCGATGAACACTGAAGCTTTCTTT
TRBJ2-1 few TRBV11-1 - CASSLARGPINYNEQFF TGTGCCAGCAGCTTAGCGCGCGGGCCGATAAACTACAATGAGCAGTTCTTC
TRBJ2-5 - TRBV12-3/TRBV12-4 TRBD1 CASLQGAGQETQYF TGTGCCAGCCTACAGGGGGCAGGGCAAGAGACCCAGTACTTC
TRBJ2-1 many TRBV7-2 - CASSLGLPPWDEQFF TGTGCCAGCAGCTTAGGTTTACCACCCTGGGATGAGCAGTTCTTC
TRBJ2-5 - TRBV10-3 TRBD1 CAISEERQGAYQETQYF TGTGCCATCAGTGAGGAGAGGCAGGGGGCGTACCAAGAGACCCAGTACTTC
TRBJ1-1 - TRBV9 - CASSVAGVNTEAFF TGTGCCAGCAGCGTAGCAGGGGTGAACACTGAAGCTTTCTTT
TRBJ2-2 few TRBV29-1 - CSVEGGGSDTGELFF TGCAGCGTTGAAGGGGGCGGTTCGGACACCGGGGAGCTGTTTTTT
TRBJ1-1 - TRBV27 - CASRGGQNTEAFF TGTGCCAGCAGGGGAGGGCAGAACACTGAAGCTTTCTTT
TRBJ2-7 few TRBV4-1 TRBD1 CASSQDGRQGAYEQYF TGCGCCAGCAGCCAAGATGGTAGGCAGGGGGCCTACGAGCAGTACTTC
TRBJ2-3 few TRBV9 - CASSASGATSTDTQYF TGTGCCAGCAGCGCATCGGGGGCGACTAGCACAGATACGCAGTATTTT
TRBJ1-1 - TRBV27 - CASSLLGSEAFF TGTGCCAGCAGTTTATTAGGGAGTGAAGCTTTCTTT
TRBJ2-5 - TRBV2 TRBD1 CASRDRGGQETQYF TGTGCCAGCAGGGACAGGGGCGGACAAGAGACCCAGTACTTC
TRBJ2-1 - TRBV4-1 - CASSQDPGDQDAQFF TGCGCCAGCAGCCAAGATCCCGGGGACCAGGACGCGCAGTTCTTC
TRBJ1-1 - TRBV6-6 TRBD1 CASSYAPGGDGAFF TGTGCCAGCAGTTACGCCCCAGGGGGCGATGGGGCTTTCTTT
TRBJ2-5 once TRBV6-5 - CASSFTEKETQYF TGTGCCAGCAGTTTTACAGAAAAAGAGACCCAGTACTTC
TRBJ1-1 - TRBV18 - CASSPAGASYTEAFF TGTGCCAGCTCACCAGCAGGGGCCTCTTACACTGAAGCTTTCTTT
TRBJ2-4 few TRBV6-1 - CATQGDVVIQYF TGTGCCACCCAGGGTGATGTCGTCATTCAGTACTTC
TRBJ2-5 - TRBV27 - CASSSGHRGTQYF TGTGCCAGCAGTTCAGGGCATCGTGGGACCCAGTACTTC
TRBJ1-1 - TRBV11-1 - CASRFNTGANTEAFF TGTGCCAGCAGATTTAATACCGGGGCGAACACTGAAGCTTTCTTT
TRBJ1-3 - TRBV6-1 TRBD1 CASNERGHRNTIYF TGTGCCAGCAACGAAAGGGGGCACAGAAACACCATATATTTT
TRBJ2-1 - TRBV20-1 TRBD2 CSATGSGGWDEQFF TGCAGTGCCACGGGGAGCGGGGGATGGGATGAGCAGTTCTTC
TRBJ1-5 few TRBV28 - CASSLPGGALDQPQHF TGTGCCAGCAGCCTCCCGGGGGGGGCCCTCGATCAGCCCCAGCATTTT
TRBJ2-7 few TRBV6-5 TRBD2 CASSWGMTSGSYEQYF TGTGCCAGCAGTTGGGGAATGACTAGCGGGTCCTACGAGCAGTACTTC
TRBJ1-5 many TRBV20-1 - CSARLRVGSRMGNQPQHF TGCAGTGCCCGTTTACGAGTCGGGAGCCGGATGGGCAATCAGCCCCAGCATTTT
TRBJ2-4 - TRBV19 TRBD2 CASGGREAKNIQYF TGTGCCAGTGGGGGGAGGGAAGCCAAAAACATTCAGTACTTC
TRBJ1-6 - TRBV14 - CASSQEGEYSPLHF TGTGCCAGCAGCCAAGAGGGTGAATATTCACCCCTCCACTTT
TRBJ1-4 few TRBV10-3 - CAIGDRTNEKLFF TGTGCCATCGGAGACAGGACTAATGAAAAACTGTTTTTT
TRBJ2-1 - TRBV7-6 TRBD2 CASSLVLAGGKNEQFF TGTGCCAGCAGCTTAGTTCTAGCGGGGGGCAAAAATGAGCAGTTCTTC
TRBJ1-2 few TRBV15 TRBD1 CATSRERGTDRRYTF TGTGCCACCAGCAGAGAACGGGGGACAGATCGACGCTACACCTTC
TRBJ1-2 once TRBV27 - CASSLRGGIGYGYTF TGTGCCAGCAGTTTACGGGGGGGTATAGGCTATGGCTACACCTTC
TRBJ2-1 many TRBV7-2 - CASSLEQGLSSYNEQFF TGTGCCAGCAGCTTAGAGCAGGGCCTGAGCTCCTACAATGAGCAGTTCTTC
TRBJ1-5 - TRBV2 - CASSELDPNQPQHF TGTGCCAGCAGTGAACTGGACCCCAATCAGCCCCAGCATTTT
TRBJ2-1 many TRBV12-3/TRBV12-4 - CASSLRWQAAYNEQFF TGTGCCAGCAGTTTAAGGTGGCAGGCAGCTTACAATGAGCAGTTCTTC
TRBJ2-1 - TRBV4-3 - CASSQGYGSSYNEQFF TGCGCCAGCAGCCAAGGTTACGGTAGCTCCTACAATGAGCAGTTCTTC